Included here is one TCR beta chain sequence, with context. This clonotype was counted many times. The target of this receptor is not known. Base qualities are not recorded, but no much larger clone differs from it by a single base. The sample belongs to a study of read filtering for tumor transcriptome and immune sequencing (dated by TCRdb to the early 2020s). Regarding the research as a whole: The cohort had around 16 male and roughly 14 female patients with a mean age of around 70 years, ranging from roughly 47 to 85. By revised international staging, eight or nine patients were R-ISS I, 16 were R-ISS II and 6 or 7 were R-ISS III. After DNase treatment, whole-transcriptome libraries were prepared using the TruSeq RNA Access Library Prep Kit. Per sample, about 4.05 to 10.27 million TCR-region mapped reads were obtained with IR-seq, compared with only about 85 to 1,400 with RNA-seq. The study compared TCR repertoires from targeted immune repertoire sequencing and bulk whole-transcriptome sequencing run on the same bone marrow samples. One main goal was a read-filtering strategy for immune repertoire data, in particular deciding whether clonotypes backed by only one read should be removed. The paper's findings and limits, for the study overall: The correlation between IR-seq and RNA-seq shared clonotype proportions rose when single-read clonotypes were removed. The sorted CD138-negative fraction was composed of a mixed bone marrow immune population rather than of purified T cells. Compared with RNA-seq, IR-seq captured clonotypes at much higher depth and more reliably, and a smaller IR-seq throughput was enough to identify most shared clonotypes. Single-read clonotypes made up 80% to 90% of clonotypes but only about 4% of total reads in IR-seq, compared with about 69% of clonotypes and more than 40% of reads in RNA-seq.

Bone marrow was sampled from every patient at the time of active disease. Isolation of bone marrow mononuclear cells was performed by Ficoll-Hypaque density gradient centrifugation. CD138-negative cells were obtained by negative selection after labeling with CD138 magnetic microbeads on a MACS separator, removing myeloma plasma cells. The purity of the isolated cells was checked by flow cytometry with CD138 antibodies on an Attune NxT. Total RNA was extracted with TRIzol reagent and quantified with a NanoDrop spectrophotometer. Paired RNA-seq and IR-seq were performed on each patient's CD138-negative bone marrow sample. The Immunoverse kit was used to build TCR libraries from 400 to 500 ng RNA, with molecular barcoded adaptors covering alpha/delta and beta/gamma chains. TCR library preparation used the same RNA that was used for transcriptome sequencing. Sequencing of TCR libraries was carried out on an Illumina HiSeq 4000 with 2 x 150 cycles. For the original study's pipeline: Using MiXCR, which included quality filtering and error correction, TCR reads were aligned to human V, D, J and C references and then assembled into CDR3 clonotypes. The tcR package in R was used for analysis of clonotype counts and gene usage diversity. Raw mapping reads were checked after the RNA-seq reads had been mapped by STAR aligner version 2.5.3a onto the human GRCh37 genome. To test how sequencing depth affected the clonotypes detected, IR-seq fastq files were randomly downsampled with Seqtk 1.3. Clones were called with MiXCR by TCRdb after fastp trimmed the public reads at Q25, and only in-frame beta chains were retained. CDR3 protein duplicates are merged, each entry listing the most common genes and DNA. In this record, the V and J calls reflect TCRdb's handling and not the investigators' own analysis. The sample data list 100,000 to 150,000 distinct CDR3 sequences, and approximately 13% of these were observed just once. The ten largest make up 6.5% to 9% of the sample.

Reading the germline V gene gives CDR1 SGDLS and CDR2 YYNGEE. The CDR3 has 14 amino acids, counting the end cysteine and phenylalanine. The sequence is cut down to CDR3 DNA, 42 bases in frame from base 1. Relative to germline, V is 3 bases shorter and J is 2 bases shorter, with 11 bases between their ends. The sequence links TRBV9 to TRBJ1-1; TRBD1 is perhaps the D gene, given 5 matching bases. The sample consisted of a population of CD138-negative cells sorted from bone marrow. The cell subset or site label here, explained by the study, means: bone marrow mononuclear cells depleted of CD138+ plasma/myeloma cells by negative magnetic selection. The sequence derives from a donor at least 40 years old with multiple myeloma. The nucleotide sequence reads as follows: TGTGCCAGCAGCGCGGGGGACGGAAACACTGAAGCTTTCTTT. It is translated as CASSAGDGNTEAFF.